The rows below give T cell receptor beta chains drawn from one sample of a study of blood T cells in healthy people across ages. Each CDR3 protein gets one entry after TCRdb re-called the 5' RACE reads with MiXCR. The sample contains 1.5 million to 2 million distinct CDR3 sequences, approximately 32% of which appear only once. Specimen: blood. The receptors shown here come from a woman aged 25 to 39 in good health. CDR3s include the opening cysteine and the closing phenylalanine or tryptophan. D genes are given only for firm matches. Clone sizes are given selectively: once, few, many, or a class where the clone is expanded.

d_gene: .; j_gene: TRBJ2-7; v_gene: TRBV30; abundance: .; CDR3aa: CAGSMGPKEQYF; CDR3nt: TGTGCCGGATCAATGGGTCCGAAAGAGCAGTACTTC
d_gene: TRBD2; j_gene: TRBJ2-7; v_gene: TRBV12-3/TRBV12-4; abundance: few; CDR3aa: CASNLGGGLAAYEQYF; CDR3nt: TGTGCCAGCAACTTAGGAGGGGGACTAGCGGCCTACGAGCAGTACTTC
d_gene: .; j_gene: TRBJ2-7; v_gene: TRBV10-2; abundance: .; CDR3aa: CASSEHRTYEQYF; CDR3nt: TGCGCCAGCAGTGAGCACCGGACCTACGAGCAGTACTTC
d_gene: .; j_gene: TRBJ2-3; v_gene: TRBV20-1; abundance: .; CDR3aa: CSARADSITDTQYF; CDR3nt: TGCAGTGCTAGAGCGGACTCTATCACAGATACGCAGTATTTT
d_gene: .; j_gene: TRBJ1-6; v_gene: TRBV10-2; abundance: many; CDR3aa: CASSEQGYNSPLHF; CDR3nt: TGCGCCAGCAGTGAACAGGGCTATAATTCACCCCTCCACTTT
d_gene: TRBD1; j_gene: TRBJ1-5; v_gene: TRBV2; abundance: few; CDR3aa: CASSESTGGSQPQHF; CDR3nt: TGTGCCAGCAGTGAATCAACAGGGGGCTCCCAGCCCCAGCATTTT
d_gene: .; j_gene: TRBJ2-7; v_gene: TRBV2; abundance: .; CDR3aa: CATRPFGYEQYF; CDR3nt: TGTGCCACCAGGCCCTTTGGCTACGAGCAGTACTTC
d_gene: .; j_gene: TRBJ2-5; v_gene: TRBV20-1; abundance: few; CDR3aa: CSARDPLGGLETQYF; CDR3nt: TGCAGTGCTAGAGATCCTCTCGGGGGCTTAGAGACCCAGTACTTC
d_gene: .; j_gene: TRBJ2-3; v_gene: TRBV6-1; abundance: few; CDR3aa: CASRLGSGTDTQYF; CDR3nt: TGTGCCAGCAGGTTGGGCAGCGGCACAGATACGCAGTATTTT
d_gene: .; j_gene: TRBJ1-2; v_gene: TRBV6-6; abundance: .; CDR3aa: CASSSRGAGRDHGYTF; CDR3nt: TGTGCCAGCAGTTCACGTGGGGCCGGCAGGGACCATGGCTACACCTTC
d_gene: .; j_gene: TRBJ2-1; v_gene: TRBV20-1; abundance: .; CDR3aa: CSAESGTSTYNEQFF; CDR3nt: TGCAGTGCTGAATCCGGGACCTCGACATACAATGAGCAGTTCTTC
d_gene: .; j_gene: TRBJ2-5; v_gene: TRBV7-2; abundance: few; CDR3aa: CASSVFLWGEGDQETQYF; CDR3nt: TGTGCCAGCAGCGTCTTTTTGTGGGGCGAGGGAGACCAAGAGACCCAGTACTTC
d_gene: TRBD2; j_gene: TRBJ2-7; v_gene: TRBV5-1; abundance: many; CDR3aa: CASSSGTSLYEQYF; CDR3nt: TGCGCCAGCAGCTCTGGGACTAGTCTCTACGAGCAGTACTTC
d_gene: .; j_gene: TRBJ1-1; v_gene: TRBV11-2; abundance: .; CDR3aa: CASSYAARGGTEAFF; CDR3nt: TGTGCCAGCAGCTACGCGGCCAGGGGAGGCACTGAAGCTTTCTTT
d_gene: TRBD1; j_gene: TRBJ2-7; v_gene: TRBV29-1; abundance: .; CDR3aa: CSVEIDRGSHEQYF; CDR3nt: TGCAGCGTCGAAATCGACAGGGGCTCCCACGAGCAGTACTTT
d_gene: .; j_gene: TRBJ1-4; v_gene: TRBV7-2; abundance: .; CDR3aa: CASSLRIGVTNEKLFF; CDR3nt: TGTGCCAGCAGCTTAAGAATCGGGGTCACTAATGAAAAACTGTTTTTT
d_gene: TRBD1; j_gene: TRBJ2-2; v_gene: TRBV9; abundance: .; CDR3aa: CASSATGGPGGELFF; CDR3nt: TGTGCCAGCAGCGCGACAGGGGGCCCAGGCGGGGAGCTGTTTTTT
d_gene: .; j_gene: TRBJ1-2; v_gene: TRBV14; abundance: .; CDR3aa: CASSQPGPIRFTF; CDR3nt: TGTGCCAGCAGCCAACCCGGACCCATCCGCTTCACCTTC
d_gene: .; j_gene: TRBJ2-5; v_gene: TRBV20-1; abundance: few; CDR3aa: CSARAKGRVAETQYF; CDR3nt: TGCAGTGCTAGAGCCAAGGGCAGGGTGGCAGAGACCCAGTACTTC
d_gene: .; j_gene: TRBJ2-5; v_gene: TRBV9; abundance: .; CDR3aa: CASSVQGSPGGETQYF; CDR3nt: TGTGCCAGCAGCGTCCAAGGGTCCCCGGGCGGGGAGACCCAGTACTTC
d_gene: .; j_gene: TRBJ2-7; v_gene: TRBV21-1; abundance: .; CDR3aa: CASSNGGEKGYEQYF; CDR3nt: TGTGCCAGCAGCAATGGGGGCGAGAAAGGATACGAGCAGTACTTC
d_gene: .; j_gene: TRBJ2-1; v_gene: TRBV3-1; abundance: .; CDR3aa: CASSQGGGGSFF; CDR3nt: TGTGCCAGCAGCCAAGGTGGCGGGGGCTCGTTCTTC
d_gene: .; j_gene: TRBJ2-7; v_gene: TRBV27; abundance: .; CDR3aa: CASRDLVGSSYEQYF; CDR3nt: TGTGCCAGCAGGGATCTAGTGGGTAGCTCCTACGAGCAGTACTTC
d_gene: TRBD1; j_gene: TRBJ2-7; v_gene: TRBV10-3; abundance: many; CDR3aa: CAISESRTGSSYEQYF; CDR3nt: TGTGCCATCAGTGAGTCGAGGACAGGGAGTTCCTACGAGCAGTACTTC
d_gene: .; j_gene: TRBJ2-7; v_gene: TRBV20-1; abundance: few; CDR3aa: CSAEGERTYEQYF; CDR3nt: TGCAGTGCCGAGGGCGAAAGAACCTACGAGCAGTACTTC
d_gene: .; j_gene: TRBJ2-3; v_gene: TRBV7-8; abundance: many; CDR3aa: CASSYAGRDTQYF; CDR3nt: TGTGCCAGCAGTTACGCGGGGCGGGATACGCAGTATTTT
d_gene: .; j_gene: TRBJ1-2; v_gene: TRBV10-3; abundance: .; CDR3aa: CAISAIQGGPIYGYTF; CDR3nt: TGTGCCATCAGTGCCATCCAGGGAGGCCCTATCTATGGCTACACCTTC
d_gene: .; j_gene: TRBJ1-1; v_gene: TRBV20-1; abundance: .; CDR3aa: CSAQGWMNTEAFF; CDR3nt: TGCAGTGCACAGGGTTGGATGAACACTGAAGCTTTCTTT
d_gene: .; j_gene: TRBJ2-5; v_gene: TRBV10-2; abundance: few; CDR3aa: CASTAGPGGPLQETQYF; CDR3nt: TGCGCCAGCACCGCGGGCCCGGGCGGACCACTCCAAGAGACCCAGTACTTC
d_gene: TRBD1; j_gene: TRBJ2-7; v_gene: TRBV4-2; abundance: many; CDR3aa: CASSQEGTVSYEQYF; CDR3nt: TGTGCCAGCAGCCAAGAAGGGACAGTGTCCTACGAGCAGTACTTC
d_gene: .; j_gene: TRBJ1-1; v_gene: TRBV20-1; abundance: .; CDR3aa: CSASTLGRKNTEAFF; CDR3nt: TGCAGTGCTAGCACCTTGGGACGGAAGAACACTGAAGCTTTCTTT
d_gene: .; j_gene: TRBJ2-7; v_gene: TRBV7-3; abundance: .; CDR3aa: CVSSVHAGFEQYF; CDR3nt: TGTGTCAGCAGCGTTCACGCGGGCTTCGAGCAGTACTTC
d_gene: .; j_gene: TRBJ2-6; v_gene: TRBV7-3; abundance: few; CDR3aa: CASSSLPGTSGANVLTF; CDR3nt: TGTGCCAGCAGCTCACTCCCAGGCACCTCTGGGGCCAACGTCCTGACTTTC
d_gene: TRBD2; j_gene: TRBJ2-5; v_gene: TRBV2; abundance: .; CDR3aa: CASSGETSGAYKHQETQYF; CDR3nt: TGTGCCAGCAGTGGCGAGACTAGCGGGGCGTACAAGCACCAAGAGACCCAGTACTTC
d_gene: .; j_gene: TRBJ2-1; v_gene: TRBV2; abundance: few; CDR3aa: CASSEVANEQFF; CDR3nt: TGTGCCAGCAGTGAAGTCGCCAATGAGCAGTTCTTC
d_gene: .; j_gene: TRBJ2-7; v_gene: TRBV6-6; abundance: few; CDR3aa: CASSYTSHYEQYF; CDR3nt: TGTGCCAGCAGTTACACAAGTCACTACGAGCAGTACTTC
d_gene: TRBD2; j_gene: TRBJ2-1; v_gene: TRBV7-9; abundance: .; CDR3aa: CASSSRPRRGGSYNEQFF; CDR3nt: TGTGCCAGCAGCTCCCGTCCCCGGCGGGGGGGCTCCTACAATGAGCAGTTCTTC
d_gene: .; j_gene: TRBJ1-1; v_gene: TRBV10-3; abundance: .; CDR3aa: CAISDRVWTEAFF; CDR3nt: TGTGCCATCAGTGACAGAGTCTGGACTGAAGCTTTCTTT
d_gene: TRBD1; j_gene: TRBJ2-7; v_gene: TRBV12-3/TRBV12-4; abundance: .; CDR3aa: CASSWTGGIEQYF; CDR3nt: TGTGCCAGCAGTTGGACAGGGGGTATCGAGCAGTACTTC
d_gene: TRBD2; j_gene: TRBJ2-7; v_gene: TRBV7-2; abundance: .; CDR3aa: CASSSLDGGLAGFSSYEQYF; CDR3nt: TGTGCCAGCAGCTCCCTCGACGGGGGACTAGCGGGGTTTAGCTCCTACGAGCAGTACTTC
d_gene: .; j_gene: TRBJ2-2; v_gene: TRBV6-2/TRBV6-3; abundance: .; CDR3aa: CASRPSGLNTGELFF; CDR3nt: TGTGCCAGCAGGCCCTCGGGACTCAACACCGGGGAGCTGTTTTTT
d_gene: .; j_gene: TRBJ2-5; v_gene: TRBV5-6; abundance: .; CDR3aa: CAGSLSANQETQYF; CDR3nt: TGTGCCGGCAGCTTGTCGGCAAACCAAGAGACCCAGTACTTC
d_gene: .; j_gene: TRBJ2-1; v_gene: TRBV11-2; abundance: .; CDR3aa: CASSLFLSGYNEQFF; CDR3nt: TGTGCCAGCAGCTTATTCCTAAGCGGGTACAATGAGCAGTTCTTC
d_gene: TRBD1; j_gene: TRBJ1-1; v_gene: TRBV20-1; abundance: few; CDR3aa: CSVPQGATEAFF; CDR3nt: TGCAGTGTCCCGCAGGGGGCGACTGAAGCTTTCTTT
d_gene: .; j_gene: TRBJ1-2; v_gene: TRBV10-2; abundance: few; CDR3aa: CASSELVVYGYTF; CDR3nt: TGCGCCAGCAGTGAGTTAGTTGTCTATGGCTACACCTTC
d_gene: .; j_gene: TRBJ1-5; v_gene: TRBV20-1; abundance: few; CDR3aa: CSANQVSHQPQHF; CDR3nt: TGCAGTGCCAATCAGGTTTCCCACCAGCCCCAGCATTTT
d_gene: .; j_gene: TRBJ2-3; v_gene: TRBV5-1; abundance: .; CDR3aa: CASSRSIGTDTQYF; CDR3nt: TGCGCCAGCAGCCGCTCGATTGGCACAGATACGCAGTATTTT
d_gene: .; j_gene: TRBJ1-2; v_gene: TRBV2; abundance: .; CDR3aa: CASTFRGGGGYTF; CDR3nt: TGTGCCAGCACCTTCAGGGGCGGGGGTGGCTACACCTTC
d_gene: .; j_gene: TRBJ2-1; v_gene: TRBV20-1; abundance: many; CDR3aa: CSAKVLSYNEQFF; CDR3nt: TGCAGTGCAAAGGTCCTCTCCTACAATGAGCAGTTCTTC
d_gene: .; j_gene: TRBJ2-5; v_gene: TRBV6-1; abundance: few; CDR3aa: CASFKGGGRGGQETQYF; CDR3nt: TGTGCCAGCTTCAAAGGCGGGGGCAGGGGTGGACAGGAGACCCAGTACTTC
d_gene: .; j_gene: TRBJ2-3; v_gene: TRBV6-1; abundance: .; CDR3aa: CASSRLQGRGTDTQYF; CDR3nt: TGTGCCAGCAGTCGACTCCAGGGGCGCGGAACAGATACGCAGTATTTT
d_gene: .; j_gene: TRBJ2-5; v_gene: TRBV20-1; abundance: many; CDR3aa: CSARSFGYQETQYF; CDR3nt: TGCAGTGCTAGAAGTTTCGGATACCAAGAGACCCAGTACTTC
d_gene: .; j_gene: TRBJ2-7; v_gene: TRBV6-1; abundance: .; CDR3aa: CASTQVGQPTYEQYF; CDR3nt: TGTGCCAGCACCCAAGTGGGGCAGCCTACCTACGAGCAGTACTTC
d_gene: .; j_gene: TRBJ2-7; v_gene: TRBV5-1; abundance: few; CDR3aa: CASSLTRDRQPYEQYF; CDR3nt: TGCGCCAGCAGCTTGACACGGGACCGACAACCCTACGAGCAGTACTTC
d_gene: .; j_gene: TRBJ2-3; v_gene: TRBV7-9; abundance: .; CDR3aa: CASSSKDSVNTDTQYF; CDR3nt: TGTGCCAGCAGCTCAAAGGACTCGGTCAACACAGATACGCAGTATTTT
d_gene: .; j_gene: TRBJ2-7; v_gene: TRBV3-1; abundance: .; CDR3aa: CASSQGTSGYERQDF; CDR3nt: TGTGCCAGCAGCCAAGGAACCAGCGGCTACGAGCGGCAGGACTTC
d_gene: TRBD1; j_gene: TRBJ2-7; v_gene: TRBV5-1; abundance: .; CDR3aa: CASSQADRGYERYF; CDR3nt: TGCGCCAGCAGCCAGGCGGACAGGGGCTACGAGCGGTACTTC
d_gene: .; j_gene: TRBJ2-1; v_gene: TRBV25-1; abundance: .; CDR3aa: CASKPDMIGDEQFF; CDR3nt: TGTGCCAGCAAGCCGGACATGATCGGGGATGAGCAGTTCTTC
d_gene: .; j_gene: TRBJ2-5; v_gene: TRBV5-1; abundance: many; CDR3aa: CASSFQGEETQYF; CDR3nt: TGCGCCAGCAGCTTTCAGGGAGAAGAGACCCAGTACTTC